The 28 T cell receptor beta chains below all came from one sample that was sequenced in a study of T cell responses to AZD1222 COVID-19 vaccine. Libraries were prepared by immunoSEQ multiplex PCR; TCRdb keeps only in-frame clonotypes and omits some of them. In the table there are tens of thousands of clones, nearly 90% of which are singletons. The sequencing used peripheral blood, collected on day 0 of AZD1222 vaccination. These receptors came from an adult in good health.

CDR3 bases: TGTGCCAGCTCACGGGCCTTCCCCTCCTACAATGAGCAGTTCTTC. Residues: CASSRAFPSYNEQFF. The chain recombines TRBV18 with TRBJ2-1; unclear D gene. The germline V gene has CDR1 KGHSH and CDR2 LQKENI. Trimming cost V 4 bases and J 0 bases, with 10 bases left between them. This CDR3 is 15 amino acids long.

V usage is TRBV12-3 or TRBV12-4 and J usage is TRBJ2-5; weak D call: TRBD1 (6 bases). Trimming shortened V by 7 bases and J by 7 bases, and 13 bases separated the two germline ends. This CDR3 spans 12 amino acids. DNA for the CDR3: TGTGCCAGCACTAAGGGGGTAGGGACCCAGTACTTC. This translates into CASTKGVGTQYF.

The V and J genes are TRBV6-5 and TRBJ1-1; D uncertain. V gave up 6 bases and J gave up 4 bases, with 15 bases separating them. CDR3 length equals 14 residues. The V gene's germline CDR1 is MNHEY and CDR2 SVGAGI. In DNA, the CDR3 is TGTGCCAGCAGACTCGACCCTCTGTTCACTGAAGCTTTCTTT. Residues: CASRLDPLFTEAFF.

The chain employs TRBV13 and TRBJ2-4; no definite D call. The CDR3 covers 12 residues. V lost 1 base and J lost 10, with 8 bases in between. Germline CDR1 reads PRHDT; CDR2 reads FYEKMQ (reference sequence). CDR3 DNA: TGTGCCAGCAGCTTAGATCCGGTTATTCAGTACTTC. Translating gives CASSLDPVIQYF.

The rearrangement links TRBV19 to TRBJ2-1; D gene ambiguous. This CDR3 has 15 residues. Germline V CDR1 and CDR2: LNHDA, SQIVND (reference sequence). V gave up 4 bases and J gave up 3 bases, with 13 bases separating them. CDR3 sequence reads: CASSRMTESYNEQFF. Here the CDR3 DNA reads TGTGCCAGTAGTAGGATGACGGAGAGCTACAATGAGCAGTTCTTC.

The V call is TRBV5-8, the J call TRBJ2-3, with TRBD2 matching over 7 bases. Unmatched junction bases numbered 11, after V lost 3 bases and J lost 4 bases. Looked up from germline, CDR1 is SGHTS and CDR2 is YDEGEE. CDR3 size: 16 residues. The CDR3 reads CASSSLGGGLADTQYF. The CDR3 DNA reads TGTGCCAGCAGCTCATTGGGCGGGGGACTGGCAGATACGCAGTATTTT.

This chain links TRBV4-3 with TRBJ2-2, with 11 bases fitting TRBD2. V gave up 4 bases and J gave up 3 bases; unmatched junction bases: 4. The CDR3 consists of 16 residues. CDR1 and CDR2 (germline): LGHNA, YSLEER. The chain's CDR3 is CASSPLGLADTGELFF. CDR3 bases: TGCGCCAGCAGCCCCCTGGGACTAGCGGACACCGGGGAGCTGTTTTTT.

This rearrangement joins TRBV19 to TRBJ1-2; D is possibly TRBD1 (5 bases). The CDR3 covers 15 residues. The V and J ends lost 7 bases and 7 bases respectively, with 22 bases between them. CDR1 and CDR2 from the germline V gene are LNHDA and SQIVND (reference sequence). The CDR3 coding sequence is TGTGCCAGTACCAACCTGCCCCCAGGTACAGGTGGCTACACCTTC. It encodes CASTNLPPGTGGYTF. Full variable domain (missing parts from reference TRBV19 and TRBJ1-2): DGGITQSPKYLFRKEGQNVTLSCEQNLNHDAMYWYRQDPGQGLRLIYYSQIVNDFQKGDIAEGYSVSREKKESFPLTVTSAQKNPTAFYLCASTNLPPGTGGYTFGSGTRLTVV.

This sequence joins TRBV7-6 and TRBJ1-4; D uncertain. The CDR3 runs to 14 residues. V was shortened by 2 bases and J by 8 bases, with 12 bases between the two germline ends. The germline gives CDR1 SGHVS, CDR2 FNYEAQ. CDR3 sequence (DNA): TGTGCCAGCAGCTTACTCCCAAATGAAGAAAAACTGTTTTTT. Protein: CASSLLPNEEKLFF.

CDR3 bases: TGTGCCATCAGTGGCGGGGGGCCGCTTAATGAGCAGTTCTTC. It encodes CAISGGGPLNEQFF. This sequence joins TRBV10-3 and TRBJ2-1; 8 bases are shared with TRBD2. The CDR3 extends over 14 amino acids. Losses at the gene ends were 4 bases for V and 7 bases for J; bases not matched to a gene: 6. Germline loops: CDR1 ENHRY, CDR2 SYGVKD.

The chain couples TRBV3-1 (or the pseudogene TRBV3-2) to TRBJ2-2; 7 bases line up with TRBD2. CDR3 length: 16 amino acids. CDR1 is LGHDT, CDR2 YNNKEL, per germline (reference sequence). The V gene end was trimmed by 4 bases and the J gene end by 3 bases; junction bases not matched to a gene: 8. The CDR3 spells CASSPPWGGDTGELFF. Written as DNA, the CDR3 is TGTGCCAGCAGCCCCCCTTGGGGGGGGGACACCGGGGAGCTGTTTTTT.

The chain uses TRBV14 and TRBJ2-6; D unresolved. The CDR3 covers 19 residues. CDR1 is SGHDN, CDR2 FVKESK, per germline. Trimming took off 3 bases at V and 4 bases at J, with 22 bases between the two ends. This chain's CDR3 is CASSQTLILRGAGANVLTF. The CDR3 DNA sequence: TGTGCCAGCAGCCAGACTTTGATTTTGCGAGGCGCGGGGGCCAACGTCCTGACTTTC.

There are a few counts of this clone. The DNA of the CDR3 is TGTGCCAGCAGCCAAAGCGGCCGTGTGACTGAAGCTTTCTTT. Its translation: CASSQSGRVTEAFF. The chain links TRBV14 to TRBJ1-1, with D unresolved. From germline, CDR1 is SGHDN and CDR2 FVKESK. The CDR3 totals 14 residues. V lost 2 bases to trimming and J lost 5 bases, with 12 bases between them.

This clone occurred once. The J gene is TRBJ1-1, the V gene TRBV6-5; D ambiguous. The CDR3 totals 13 residues. The V gene's germline CDR1 is MNHEY and CDR2 SVGAGI. V lost 2 bases, J lost 4 bases, and 8 bases lay in between. The CDR3, as DNA: TGTGCCAGCAGTTACGGGTCTCGCACTGAAGCTTTCTTT. Protein product: CASSYGSRTEAFF.

V gene TRBV6-2 or TRBV6-3 combines with J gene TRBJ1-5; 9 nucleotides align to TRBD1. Trimming at V came to 3 bases and at J to 0 bases, leaving 9 bases not matched to a gene. Looked up from germline, CDR1 is MNHEY and CDR2 is SVGEGT. The CDR3 is made up of 18 amino acids. DNA of the CDR3: TGTGCCAGCAGTTATATCGGGACAGGGAGTTATAGCAATCAGCCCCAGCATTTT. As protein: CASSYIGTGSYSNQPQHF.

The V call is TRBV29-1, the J call TRBJ1-5; 8 bases line up with TRBD1. CDR3 length equals 14 residues. The V and J ends lost 4 bases and 0 bases, in that order; junction bases with no gene match: 2. In germline, CDR1 is SQVTM, CDR2 ANQGSEA. In nucleotides, the CDR3 is TGCAGCGTTGCGGACAGGGCTAGCAATCAGCCCCAGCATTTT. Translation gives CSVADRASNQPQHF.

The CDR3 DNA sequence: TGTGCCAGCAGCGTAGATCAGGGTGCGGAGACCCAGTACTTC. It is translated as CASSVDQGAETQYF. The J gene is TRBJ2-5, the V gene TRBV9; weak D call: TRBD1 (5 bases). The CDR3 runs 14 residues. CDR1 is SGDLS, CDR2 YYNGEE, per germline. Trimming stripped 0 bases from V and 5 bases from J, with 11 bases between.

This chain uses TRBV30 with TRBJ2-2, with D possibly TRBD1 on 8 matching bases. CDR3 length: 15 amino acids. V dropped 1 base and J dropped 7 bases, with 16 bases sitting between them. Looked up from germline, CDR1 is GTSNPN and CDR2 is SVGIG (reference sequence). CDR3 sequence (DNA): TGTGCCTGGAGTGGCCTGGACAGGGACTACGGGGAGCTGTTTTTT. Its protein product is CAWSGLDRDYGELFF. Based on the CDR3 plus reference TRBV30 and TRBJ2-2, the full variable domain is SQTIHQWPATLVQPVGSPLSLECTVEGTSNPNLYWYRQAAGRGLQLLFYSVGIGQISSEVPQNLSASRPQDRQFILSSKKLLLSDSGFYLCAWSGLDRDYGELFFGEGSRLTVL.

The genes are TRBV11-2 and TRBJ2-5; 7 bases line up with TRBD1. Germline lookup yields CDR1 SGHAT and CDR2 FQNNGV. V lost 2 bases, J lost 2 bases, and 2 bases stayed unmatched. This CDR3 region has 14 residues. CDR3 loop: CASSLQTGQETQYF. The CDR3, as DNA: TGTGCCAGCAGCTTACAGACAGGGCAAGAGACCCAGTACTTC.

This rearrangement joins TRBV11-2 to TRBJ2-7; D is unclear. The CDR3 totals 14 residues. The V end was cut by 6 bases, the J end by 2 bases, with 14 bases between. Germline V gives CDR1 SGHAT, CDR2 FQNNGV. This chain's CDR3 is CASSTPSVAYEQYF. The CDR3 region has the DNA TGTGCCAGCAGTACCCCGTCAGTGGCCTACGAGCAGTACTTC.

This clone was seen only a few times. In nucleotides, the CDR3 is TGTGCCAGCCTTCGAGGGGGCATTAACACCGGGGAGCTGTTTTTT. As protein: CASLRGGINTGELFF. The V call is TRBV2, the J call TRBJ2-2; 7 bases map to TRBD1. Germline assignment: CDR1 SNHLY and CDR2 FYNNEI. The CDR3 consists of 15 residues. The ends lost 8 bases at V and 2 bases at J; junction bases unmatched: 8.

V is TRBV7-3 and J is TRBJ2-5; 7 nucleotides align to TRBD1. Germline loops: CDR1 SGHTA, CDR2 FQGTGA. Trimming took 5 bases from V and 0 from J; bases not matched to a gene: 3. CDR3 size: 14 residues. The CDR3 DNA reads as TGTGCCAGCAGCGAAGGGACAGACCAAGAGACCCAGTACTTC. Translated: CASSEGTDQETQYF.

The V and J genes are TRBV19 and TRBJ1-2, with a tentative D call TRBD1 (6 bases). V shed 3 bases and J shed 2 bases, with 10 bases lying between them. CDR1 and CDR2 from the germline V gene are LNHDA and SQIVND (reference sequence). The CDR3 runs to 14 residues. Written as DNA, the CDR3 is TGTGCCAGTAGTATTGGGGGGCTCAACTATGGCTACACCTTC. Amino acids: CASSIGGLNYGYTF.

J is TRBJ2-1 and V is TRBV7-8, with 11 bases matching TRBD2. V lost 0 bases to trimming and J lost 2 bases; unmatched junction nucleotides: 0. CDR3 size: 16 residues. Germline CDR1 SGHVS, CDR2 FQNEAQ. The CDR3 reads CASSLAGLAAYNEQFF. The CDR3 DNA follows: TGTGCCAGCAGCTTAGCGGGACTAGCGGCCTACAATGAGCAGTTCTTC.

The CDR3: CASSPQSNQPQHF. As DNA, the CDR3 is TGTGCCAGCAGCCCACAGAGCAATCAGCCCCAGCATTTT. The chain is built from TRBV7-9 and TRBJ1-5; D remains ambiguous. This CDR3 has 13 amino acids. Germline loops: CDR1 SEHNR, CDR2 FQNEAQ (reference sequence). Trimming shortened V by 5 bases and J by 1 base, and 6 bases separated the two germline ends.

This clone was recorded only once. An end of the junction does not agree with germline; a read error may underlie this. The chain joins TRBV12-3 or TRBV12-4 to TRBJ1-1; D call uncertain. The CDR3 spans 11 residues. CDR3 in DNA: TGTGCCAGCAGTTTGAAGACTGAAGCTTTCTTT. It specifies CASSLKTEAFF.

The V call is TRBV4-2, the J call TRBJ2-5; 7 bases are shared with TRBD1. The CDR3 runs to 14 residues. Trimming cost V 4 bases and J 2 bases; bases outside gene matches: 4. The germline V gene encodes CDR1 LGHNA and CDR2 YNFKEQ. The chain's CDR3 is CASSRAGGQETQYF. The CDR3 DNA follows: TGTGCCAGCAGCCGCGCAGGGGGACAAGAGACCCAGTACTTC.

The chain joins TRBV30 to TRBJ2-2; no definite D call. CDR1 and CDR2 from the germline V gene are GTSNPN and SVGIG (reference sequence). The length of the CDR3 is 11 residues. V was shortened by 3 bases and J by 3 bases, with 2 bases between the two germline ends. The CDR3 protein is CAWRDTGELFF. The CDR3 DNA is TGTGCCTGGAGGGACACCGGGGAGCTGTTTTTT.